This T cell receptor beta chain was recovered during a study of shared clonotypes between healthy human individuals. The study's findings and limits: The study found approximately 5% of naive CD4 clonotypes shared across a few donors. Researchers found naive subsets generally carried larger estimated richness than memory subsets.

Turning to this clone: Antigen unknown.

The donor population consisted of healthy HIV-negative adults with no recent acute infections or vaccinations. The CDR3 covers 17 residues. Trimming took off 4 bases at V and 0 bases at J, with 14 bases between the two ends. Per germline, CDR1 SGDLS and CDR2 YYNGEE. Measured with immunoSEQ multiplex PCR; TCRdb has only the in-frame clones, and not every one. The sample has roughly 1,500,000 clones, around 98% seen once. This clonotype was obtained from a man aged 25 to 40 in good health. This rearrangement joins TRBV9 to TRBJ2-6; no clear D. Sequencing was done on a sample of naive CD4+ T cells sorted from blood. The subset here: CD45RA+ positively selected. CDR3 region: CASSFTLFRSGANVLTF. The DNA for the CDR3 is TGTGCCAGCAGCTTTACTCTTTTCCGCTCTGGGGCCAACGTCCTGACTTTC.